Shown below are 12 T cell receptor beta chains from a single sample sequenced in a study of T-cell reconstitution after alpha-beta-depleted transplantation in children. Unique molecular identifiers were used in preparing the TCRbeta library. MiXCR was run by TCRdb on the PCR reads, yielding one entry per CDR3 protein. The top ten clones hold roughly a quarter of a sample with roughly 400,000 distinct CDR3 sequences, 43% of them seen once. Specimen: PBMCs, collected before TCRalphabeta/CD19-depleted stem cell transplant. The receptors originated from a girl aged 2 to 10 with aplastic anemia, due to receive a stem cell transplant.

The genes are TRBV9 and TRBJ2-5; TRBD1 aligns across 7 bases. Germline CDR1 SGDLS, CDR2 YYNGEE. This CDR3 region has 14 residues. V lost 0 bases to trimming and J lost 1 base; unmatched junction nucleotides: 0. CDR3 in amino acids: CASSVGDSQETQYF. The CDR3 nucleotides are TGTGCCAGCAGCGTAGGGGACAGCCAAGAGACCCAGTACTTC.

The CDR3 sequence is CASSEFGKNYGYTF. DNA for the CDR3: TGTGCCAGCAGTGAATTTGGAAAAAACTATGGCTACACCTTC. V gene TRBV25-1 combines with J gene TRBJ1-2; no firm D call. The germline V gene encodes CDR1 MGHDK and CDR2 SYGVNS. Trimming pared 1 base from V and 2 bases from J, leaving 8 bases between. CDR3 size: 14 residues.

This clonotype was detected many times. V gene TRBV7-9 combines with J gene TRBJ1-1; 7 bases fit TRBD1. Germline loops: CDR1 SEHNR, CDR2 FQNEAQ (reference sequence). The trim removed 1 base at V and 11 bases at J, leaving 7 bases unmatched. The CDR3 runs to 13 residues. The CDR3, as DNA: TGTGCCAGCAGCTTAGGTTGGGACAGAGAGGCTTTCTTT. Protein: CASSLGWDREAFF.

This chain connects TRBV7-2 to TRBJ2-2, with unresolved D. V was clipped by 1 base and J by 3 bases, with 9 bases between them. Germline V gene lookup returns CDR1 SGHTA and CDR2 FQGNSA. The CDR3 runs 15 residues. The CDR3: CASSLGMADTGELFF. The CDR3 nucleotides are TGTGCCAGCAGCTTAGGCATGGCGGACACCGGGGAGCTGTTTTTT.

The sample holds many counts of this clonotype. This rearrangement joins TRBV7-9 to TRBJ2-1, with 8 bases lining up with TRBD2. Germline lookup yields CDR1 SEHNR and CDR2 FQNEAQ (reference sequence). The CDR3 has 16 amino acids. V gave up 5 bases and J gave up 5 bases; unmatched junction bases: 11. The CDR3 coding sequence is TGTGCCAGCAGCACGAGACTAGCGAGCCTGAACAATGAGCAGTTCTTC. The encoded protein is CASSTRLASLNNEQFF.

The chain recombines TRBV29-1 with TRBJ2-7; D unclear. Germline values: CDR1 SQVTM, CDR2 ANQGSEA. V was clipped by 3 bases and J by 0 bases, with 21 bases between them. This CDR3 comprises 17 residues. CDR3 bases: TGCAGCGTTGAGGGTGAGGCGGAAACGACCCGCTCCTACGAGCAGTACTTC. The encoded protein is CSVEGEAETTRSYEQYF.

This clonotype was observed a few times. J is TRBJ2-2 and V is TRBV12-3 or TRBV12-4, with 8 bases lining up with TRBD2. Trimming removed 9 bases from V and 5 bases from J; junction bases left unmatched: 11. This CDR3 contains 15 residues. DNA for the CDR3: TGTGCCAGTTTTTCCGGGACTAGGGGAACCGGGGAGCTGTTTTTT. Amino acids: CASFSGTRGTGELFF.

The chain uses TRBV7-6 and TRBJ1-1; the D gene is possibly TRBD1 (5 bases). Looked up from germline, CDR1 is SGHVS and CDR2 is FNYEAQ. Trimming cost V 1 base and J 4 bases, with 10 bases left between them. CDR3 length equals 14 residues. CDR3 coding DNA: TGTGCCAGCAGCTTAGGAGGGGAGAGCACTGAAGCTTTCTTT. Amino acids: CASSLGGESTEAFF.

Ten or more counts support this clonotype. The chain has TRBV12-3 or TRBV12-4 and TRBJ2-1, with TRBD2 matching over 14 bases. Unmatched junction bases numbered 7, after V lost 6 bases and J lost 9 bases. The CDR3 extends over 15 amino acids. CDR3 bases: TGTGCCAGCAGGAACGGGACTAGCGGGAGTCGTGAGCAGTTCTTC. Protein sequence: CASRNGTSGSREQFF.

This clonotype was observed at least ten times. This chain uses TRBV7-2 with TRBJ2-7, with 13 bases fitting TRBD2. V was pared by 5 bases and J by 7 bases, with 2 bases of the junction left unmatched. The CDR3 contains 13 residues. Germline CDR1 and CDR2: SGHTA and FQGNSA. CDR3 sequence: CASSPGLAGEQYF. The CDR3 DNA reads as TGTGCCAGCAGCCCGGGACTAGCGGGAGAGCAGTACTTC.

The rearrangement links TRBV5-1 to TRBJ2-3; D is unclear. Trimming removed 1 base from V and 1 base from J, with 10 bases in between. Per germline, CDR1 SGHRS and CDR2 YFSETQ. The CDR3 length is 15 residues. CDR3 residues: CASSLRDTRTDTQYF. The CDR3 nucleotides read TGCGCCAGCAGCTTGCGCGACACCCGCACAGATACGCAGTATTTT.

This sequence joins TRBV11-2 and TRBJ2-3; D is unclear. With 7 bases removed from V and 0 bases from J, the gap between germline ends came to 5 bases. Per the germline V gene, CDR1 is SGHAT and CDR2 is FQNNGV. The CDR3 runs to 12 residues. The CDR3 here is CASTPSTDTQYF. The CDR3 coding sequence is TGTGCCAGCACTCCCAGCACAGATACGCAGTATTTT.